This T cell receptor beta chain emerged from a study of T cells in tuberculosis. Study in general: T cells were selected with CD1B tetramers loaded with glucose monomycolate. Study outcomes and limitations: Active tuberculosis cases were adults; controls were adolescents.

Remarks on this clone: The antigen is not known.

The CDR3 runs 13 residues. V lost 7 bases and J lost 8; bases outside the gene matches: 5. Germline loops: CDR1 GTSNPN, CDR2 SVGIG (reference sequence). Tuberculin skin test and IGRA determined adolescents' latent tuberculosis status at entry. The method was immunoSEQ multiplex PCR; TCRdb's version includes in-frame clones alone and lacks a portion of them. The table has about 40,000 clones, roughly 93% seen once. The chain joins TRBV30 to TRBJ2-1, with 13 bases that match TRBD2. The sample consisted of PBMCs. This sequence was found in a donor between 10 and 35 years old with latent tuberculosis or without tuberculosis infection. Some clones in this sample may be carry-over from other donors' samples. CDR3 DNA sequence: TGTGCCTCCACTAGCGGGGGGGTCTATGAGCAGTTCTTC. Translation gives CASTSGGVYEQFF. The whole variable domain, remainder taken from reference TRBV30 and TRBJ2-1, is SQTIHQWPATLVQPVGSPLSLECTVEGTSNPNLYWYRQAAGRGLQLLFYSVGIGQISSEVPQNLSASRPQDRQFILSSKKLLLSDSGFYLCASTSGGVYEQFFGPGTRLTVL.